The 21 T cell receptor beta chains given below trace back to one sample, sequenced in a study of cytomegalovirus exposure and HLA in healthy donors. PCR involved 60 Vbeta and 13 Jbeta primers. Assay: immunoSEQ multiplex PCR; the TCRdb copy retains only in-frame clones and omits some. This sample has 55,000 to 65,000 clones; 65% to 90% occur once, and the top ten carry roughly 10%. The sample taken for sequencing was PBMCs. The source of these receptors is a female donor in good health and CMV-seronegative.

This clone was detected only once. The V and J genes are TRBV11-2 and TRBJ2-7; 10 nucleotides align to TRBD1. The CDR3 runs 14 residues. V lost 4 bases to trimming and J lost 2 bases; unmatched junction nucleotides: 2. Germline CDR1 reads SGHAT; CDR2 reads FQNNGV. In nucleotides, the CDR3 is TGTGCCAGCAGCTCCGGGACAGGGGCCTACGAGCAGTACTTC. Its protein product is CASSSGTGAYEQYF.

V is TRBV5-1 and J is TRBJ2-1; 8 bases are shared with TRBD2. CDR1 SGHRS and CDR2 YFSETQ come from the germline V gene. The CDR3 extends over 15 amino acids. J lost 7 bases, V lost 0 bases, and 6 bases had no gene match. CDR3 in amino acids: CASSLVSGGFNEQFF. In nucleotides, the CDR3 is TGCGCCAGCAGCTTGGTATCGGGAGGGTTTAATGAGCAGTTCTTC.

The J gene is TRBJ2-1, the V gene TRBV28; the match to TRBD2 covers 12 bases. Trimming cost V 8 bases and J 4 bases; bases outside gene matches: 3. The CDR3 contains 14 residues. Per the germline V gene, CDR1 is MDHEN and CDR2 is SYDVKM. CDR3 sequence: CASGTSGRYNEQFF. Here the CDR3 DNA reads TGTGCCAGCGGTACTAGCGGGAGGTACAATGAGCAGTTCTTC.

Points on this clone: One end of the junction is discordant with germline, which a read error may explain. J is TRBJ1-1 and V is TRBV19; D perhaps matches TRBD1 (5 bases). Per the germline V gene, CDR1 is LNHDA and CDR2 is SQIVND (reference sequence). The CDR3 has 14 residues. CDR3 protein: CARSVYRLNTEAFF. CDR3 coding DNA: TGTGCCCGTAGTGTGTACAGGTTGAACACTGAAGCTTTCTTT.

The chain uses TRBV28 and TRBJ2-5, with TRBD1 matching 10 bases. Matching the DNA end better, TRBJ2-7 makes the J call doubtful. This CDR3 has 16 residues. Germline assignment: CDR1 MDHEN and CDR2 SYDVKM. The CDR3 region is CASSLGGTGVSYEQYF. CDR3 sequence (DNA): TGTGCCAGCAGTTTAGGGGGGACAGGGGTCTCCTACGAGCAGTACTTC.

J is TRBJ2-5 and V is TRBV6-1; TRBD2 matches at 11 bases. This CDR3 spans 14 amino acids. V shed 5 bases and J 4 bases; nucleotides not matched to a gene: 3. Germline V lookup: CDR1 MNHNS, CDR2 SASEGT. CDR3: CASSLAGGRETQYF. In DNA, the CDR3 is TGTGCCAGCAGTCTAGCGGGGGGACGAGAGACCCAGTACTTC.

The V gene is TRBV19, the J gene TRBJ2-5, with D perhaps matching TRBD2 (6 bases). Germline V gene sequence: CDR1 LNHDA, CDR2 SQIVND (reference sequence). The CDR3 contains 13 residues. V lost 8 bases and J lost 5, with 15 bases in between. CDR3 protein: CASGDWVRETQYF. In DNA form, the CDR3 reads TGTGCCAGTGGGGACTGGGTCCGGGAGACCCAGTACTTC.

CDR3 residues: CASSSAGTGLQPQHF. DNA for the CDR3: TGTGCCAGCAGCTCCGCCGGGACAGGGTTACAGCCCCAGCATTTT. The chain is built from TRBV7-2 and TRBJ1-5; TRBD1 aligns across 9 bases. The CDR3 consists of 15 residues. V lost 4 bases, J lost 7 bases, and 8 bases stayed unmatched. Germline CDR1 SGHTA, CDR2 FQGNSA.

This clone was detected only a few times. CDR3 sequence (DNA): TGTGCCAGCAGTCAACCGGGACAGCTCTCCTACGAGCAGTACTTC. It is translated as CASSQPGQLSYEQYF. This chain links TRBV28 with TRBJ2-7; 7 positions match TRBD1. V shed 5 bases, J shed 0 bases, and the junction held 7 bases outside the gene matches. The CDR3 consists of 15 residues. The germline gives CDR1 MDHEN, CDR2 SYDVKM.

The CDR3 region has the DNA TGTGCCAGCAGCTCGAAGTCGGGTCGGGTTAACAATGAGCAGTTCTTC. It is translated as CASSSKSGRVNNEQFF. The chain combines TRBV7-3 with TRBJ2-1, with D unresolved. Trimming cost V 4 bases and J 5 bases, with 18 bases left between them. This CDR3 is built from 16 residues. The germline V gene encodes CDR1 SGHTA and CDR2 FQGTGA.

The chain combines TRBV7-9 with TRBJ2-2; no clear D gene. V lost 5 bases to trimming and J lost 5 bases, with 9 bases between them. The germline V gene has CDR1 SEHNR and CDR2 FQNEAQ (reference sequence). This CDR3 has 13 amino acids. The CDR3 protein is CASSLLETGELFF. CDR3 coding DNA: TGTGCCAGCAGCCTCTTAGAGACCGGGGAGCTGTTTTTT. Complete variable domain (other parts from reference TRBV7-9 and TRBJ2-2): DTGVSQNPRHKITKRGQNVTFRCDPISEHNRLYWYRQTLGQGPEFLTYFQNEAQLEKSRLLSDRFSAERPKGSFSTLEIQRTEQGDSAMYLCASSLLETGELFFGEGSRLTVL.

J is TRBJ2-3 and V is TRBV27; D is uncertain. Germline V gene sequence: CDR1 MNHEY, CDR2 SMNVEV (reference sequence). The ends were cut back, 5 bases at V and 0 bases at J, with 12 bases in the middle. CDR3 length: 15 amino acids. The CDR3 nucleotides read TGTGCCAGCAGTACCTTATGGGCTAGCACAGATACGCAGTATTTT. Translating it yields CASSTLWASTDTQYF.

The gene calls are TRBV15 and TRBJ2-2; maybe TRBD1 (6 bases). The ends were cut back, 0 bases at V and 5 bases at J, with 13 bases in the middle. CDR3 length: 16 amino acids. Per germline, CDR1 LNHNV and CDR2 YYDKDF (reference sequence). CDR3 region: CATSRDSWQGTGELFF. CDR3 nucleotides: TGTGCCACCAGCAGAGATTCGTGGCAGGGGACCGGGGAGCTGTTTTTT.

The gene calls are TRBV7-9 and TRBJ1-2; 8 bases line up with TRBD1. Germline V lookup: CDR1 SEHNR, CDR2 FQNEAQ (reference sequence). The CDR3 totals 15 residues. J was trimmed by 3 bases and V by 6 bases; bases with no gene match: 9. The CDR3 loop is CASRPYRGADYGYTF. DNA of the CDR3: TGTGCCAGCAGACCATACAGGGGGGCGGACTATGGCTACACCTTC.

This chain joins TRBV6-1 and TRBJ2-5; D perhaps matches TRBD2 (5 bases). Trimming pared 2 bases from V and 5 bases from J, leaving 18 bases between. CDR1 is MNHNS, CDR2 SASEGT, per germline. This CDR3 has 16 residues. The CDR3 protein is CASSEISEDRRETQYF. CDR3 DNA sequence: TGTGCCAGCAGTGAAATCTCGGAGGACCGCAGGGAGACCCAGTACTTC.

The chain joins TRBV6-6 to TRBJ1-1; D may be TRBD1 (5 bases). This CDR3 has 12 amino acids. Between the trimmed V and J ends, which lost 5 bases and 11 bases, there was a span of 15 bases. Per the germline V gene, CDR1 is MNHNY and CDR2 is SVGAGI (reference sequence). The CDR3 spells CASSPQGRRAFF. Written as DNA, the CDR3 is TGTGCCAGCAGTCCCCAGGGCCGGCGGGCTTTCTTT.

This chain uses TRBV5-5 with TRBJ2-2, with D possibly matching TRBD1 (5 bases). V shed 1 base and J shed 0 bases, with 7 bases lying between them. Per germline, CDR1 SGHKS and CDR2 YYEKEE (reference sequence). This CDR3 is built from 15 residues. In nucleotides, the CDR3 is TGTGCCAGCAGCTTGTGGACAACGAACACCGGGGAGCTGTTTTTT. This encodes CASSLWTTNTGELFF.

The rearrangement joins TRBV2 to TRBJ2-5, with TRBD2 matching 8 bases. The CDR3 covers 16 residues. Germline V gene data show CDR1 as SNHLY and CDR2 as FYNNEI. V lost 2 bases and J lost 2; bases outside the gene matches: 7. Here the CDR3 reads CASSELRGGGQETQYF. The CDR3 coding sequence is TGTGCCAGCAGTGAACTCCGGGGGGGTGGGCAAGAGACCCAGTACTTC.

The rearrangement joins TRBV15 to TRBJ2-7, with 9 bases fitting TRBD1. From germline, CDR1 is LNHNV and CDR2 YYDKDF (reference sequence). The CDR3 is made up of 16 amino acids. V lost 1 base and J lost 2; bases outside the gene matches: 6. CDR3 region: CATSRGTGDFPYEQYF. CDR3 in DNA: TGTGCCACCAGCAGAGGGACAGGGGATTTTCCCTACGAGCAGTACTTC. Using reference TRBV15 and TRBJ2-7 for the parts outside the CDR3, the full variable domain is DAMVIQNPRYQVTQFGKPVTLSCSQTLNHNVMYWYQQKSSQAPKLLFHYYDKDFNNEADTPDNFQSRRPNTSFCFLDIRSPGLGDTAMYLCATSRGTGDFPYEQYFGPGTRLTVT.

The V call is TRBV11-2, the J call TRBJ1-1; D is possibly TRBD1 (6 bases). The CDR3 covers 15 residues. Per the germline V gene, CDR1 is SGHAT and CDR2 is FQNNGV. V dropped 2 bases and J dropped 5 bases, with 15 bases sitting between them. The CDR3 DNA sequence: TGTGCCAGCAGCTTAACTGGACAGATAGGAACTGAAGCTTTCTTT. Translating it yields CASSLTGQIGTEAFF.

The rearrangement uses TRBV28 and TRBJ1-2, with D possibly being TRBD1 (5 bases). The ends were cut back, 6 bases at V and 4 bases at J, with 12 bases in the middle. The CDR3 covers 13 residues. CDR1 MDHEN and CDR2 SYDVKM come from the germline V gene. The CDR3 is CASSRTGIYGYTF. DNA for the CDR3: TGTGCCAGCAGCCGAACAGGAATCTATGGCTACACCTTC.